The clone carrying this TCR beta chain was detected only once. Its antigen is undetermined. This sample stems from a study of cytomegalovirus exposure and HLA in healthy donors. Whole-study results and caveats: The study labeled 150 to 200 TCR beta chains cytomegalovirus-associated. In the 120 validation repertoires, approximately 94% of cluster scores exceeded 0, per a later analysis. Published work reported that the classifier diagnosed cytomegalovirus status with high specificity and sensitivity.

Sequencing was performed with immunoSEQ multiplex PCR; in TCRdb, only in-frame clones are kept and a portion is missing. Among 150,000 to 180,000 clones listed, roughly 86% were seen once. This CDR3 has 14 amino acids. V lost 7 bases to trimming and J lost 1 base, with 10 bases between them. The germline V gene encodes CDR1 SNHLY and CDR2 FYNNEI. The source is a human donor in good health. The source material was PBMCs. The rearrangement links TRBV2 to TRBJ2-2; D call uncertain. CDR3 sequence: CASTIGWNTGELFF. The CDR3 DNA reads as TGTGCCAGCACCATCGGTTGGAACACCGGGGAGCTGTTTTTT.